This TCR beta chain came from a study of blood T cell repertoires in COVID-19. Study overall: Italy, Spain and the United States were the sources of the convalescent and acute COVID-19 samples. T cells, B-cell-depleted T cells, or PBMCs provided the cDNA or gDNA that served as material.

Authors' data handling: Cell counts per sample came from amplifying reference gene primers. Produced via immunoSEQ multiplex PCR; TCRdb's table is partial and in-frame only. V and J calls and clone size are given by that table; D and trimming were obtained from the DNA. The data contain more than 150,000 clones, around 83% of them singletons. CDR3 length: 12 amino acids. The germline gives CDR1 MNHEY, CDR2 SMNVEV (reference sequence). Deletions cut 2 bases from V and 6 bases from J, with 8 bases between. The sequencing sample was made of peripheral blood. The chain links TRBV27 to TRBJ2-7, with D possibly being TRBD2 (6 bases). This receptor was obtained from a woman aged 40 to 50 with acute or convalescent COVID-19. The CDR3 here is CASSLAGSEQYF. In DNA, the CDR3 is TGTGCCAGCAGTTTAGCCGGGAGCGAGCAGTACTTC.